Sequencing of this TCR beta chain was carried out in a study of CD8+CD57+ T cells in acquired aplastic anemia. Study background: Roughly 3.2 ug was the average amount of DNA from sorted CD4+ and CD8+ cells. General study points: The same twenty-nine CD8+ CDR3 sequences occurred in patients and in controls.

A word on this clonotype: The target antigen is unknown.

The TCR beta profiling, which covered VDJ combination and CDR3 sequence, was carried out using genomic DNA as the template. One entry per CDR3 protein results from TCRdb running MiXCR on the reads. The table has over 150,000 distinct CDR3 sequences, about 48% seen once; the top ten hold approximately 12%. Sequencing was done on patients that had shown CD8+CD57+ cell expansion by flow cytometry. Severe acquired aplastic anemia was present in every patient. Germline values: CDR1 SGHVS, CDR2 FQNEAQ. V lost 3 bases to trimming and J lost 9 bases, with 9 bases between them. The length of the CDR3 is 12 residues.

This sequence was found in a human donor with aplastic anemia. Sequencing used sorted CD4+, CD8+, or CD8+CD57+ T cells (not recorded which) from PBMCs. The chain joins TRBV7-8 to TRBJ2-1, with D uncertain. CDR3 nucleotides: TGTGCCAGCAGCTTTCAAGGTCTTGAGCAGTTCTTC. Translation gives CASSFQGLEQFF. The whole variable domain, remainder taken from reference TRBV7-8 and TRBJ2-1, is GAGVSQSPRYKVAKRGQDVALRCDPISGHVSLFWYQQALGQGPEFLTYFQNEAQLDKSGLPSDRFFAERPEGSVSTLKIQRTQQEDSAVYLCASSFQGLEQFFGPGTRLTVL.